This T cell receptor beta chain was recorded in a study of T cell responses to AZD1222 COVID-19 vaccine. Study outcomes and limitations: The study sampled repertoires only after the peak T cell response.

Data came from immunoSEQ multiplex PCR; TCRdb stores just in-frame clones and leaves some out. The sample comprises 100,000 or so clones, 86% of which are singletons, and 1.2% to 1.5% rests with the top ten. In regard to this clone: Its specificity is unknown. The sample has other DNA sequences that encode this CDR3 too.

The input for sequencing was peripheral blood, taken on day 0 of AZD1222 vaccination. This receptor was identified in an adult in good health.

The CDR3 nucleotides are TGCGCCAGCAGCCTAGCGGAAAGCACAGATACGCAGTATTTT. Translation gives CASSLAESTDTQYF. This chain uses TRBV5-1 with TRBJ2-3, with 7 bases lining up with TRBD2. Losses at the gene ends were 4 bases for V and 0 bases for J; bases not matched to a gene: 2. Germline CDR1 is SGHRS and CDR2 is YFSETQ. The CDR3 runs 14 residues.